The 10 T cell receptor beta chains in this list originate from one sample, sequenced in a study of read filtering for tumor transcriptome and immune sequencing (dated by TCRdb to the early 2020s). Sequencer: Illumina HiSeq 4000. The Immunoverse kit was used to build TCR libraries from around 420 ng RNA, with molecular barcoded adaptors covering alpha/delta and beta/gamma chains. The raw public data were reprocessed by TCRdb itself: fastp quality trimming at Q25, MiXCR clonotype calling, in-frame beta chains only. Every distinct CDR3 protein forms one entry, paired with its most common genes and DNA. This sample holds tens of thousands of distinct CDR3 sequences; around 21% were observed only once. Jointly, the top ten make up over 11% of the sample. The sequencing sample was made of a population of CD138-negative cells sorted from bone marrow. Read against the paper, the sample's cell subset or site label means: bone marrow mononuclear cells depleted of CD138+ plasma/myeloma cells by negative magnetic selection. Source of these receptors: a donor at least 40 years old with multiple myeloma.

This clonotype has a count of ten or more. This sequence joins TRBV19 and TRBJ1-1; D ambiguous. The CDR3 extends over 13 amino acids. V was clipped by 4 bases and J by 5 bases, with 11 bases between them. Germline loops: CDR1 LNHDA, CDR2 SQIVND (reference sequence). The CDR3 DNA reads TGTGCCAGTAGTAACGGGGTGAGGACTGAAGCTTTCTTT. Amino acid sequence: CASSNGVRTEAFF.

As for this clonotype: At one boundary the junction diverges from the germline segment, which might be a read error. The CDR3 DNA is TGTGCCACCAGCAGGGGGGACTACCCCACAGGTACGCAGTATTTT. Translating gives CATSRGDYPTGTQYF. V usage is TRBV15 and J usage is TRBJ2-3; TRBD2 matches at 7 bases. Germline CDR1 and CDR2: LNHNV and YYDKDF (reference sequence). This CDR3 spans 15 amino acids.

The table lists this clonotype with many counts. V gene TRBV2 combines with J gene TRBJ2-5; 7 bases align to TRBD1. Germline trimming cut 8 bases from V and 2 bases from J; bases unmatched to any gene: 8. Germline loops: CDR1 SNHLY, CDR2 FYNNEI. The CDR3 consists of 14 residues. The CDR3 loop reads CASLGRDSQETQYF. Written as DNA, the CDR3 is TGTGCCAGCTTAGGCCGGGACAGTCAAGAGACCCAGTACTTC.

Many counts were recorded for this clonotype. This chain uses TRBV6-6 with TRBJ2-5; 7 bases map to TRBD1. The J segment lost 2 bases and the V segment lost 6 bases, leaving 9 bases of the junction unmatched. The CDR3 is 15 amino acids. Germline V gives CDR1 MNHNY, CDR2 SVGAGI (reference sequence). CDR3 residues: CASRNLGQRQETQYF. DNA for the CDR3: TGTGCCAGCAGGAACCTGGGACAGCGGCAAGAGACCCAGTACTTC.

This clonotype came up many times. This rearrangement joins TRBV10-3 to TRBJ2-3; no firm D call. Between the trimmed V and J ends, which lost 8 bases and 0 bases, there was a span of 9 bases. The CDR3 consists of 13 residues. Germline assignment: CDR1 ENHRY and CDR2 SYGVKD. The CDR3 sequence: CAIARSSTDTQYF. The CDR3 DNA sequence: TGTGCCATCGCCAGATCTAGCACAGATACGCAGTATTTT.

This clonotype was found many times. CDR3 amino acids: CASSLLADTQYF. CDR3 DNA sequence: TGTGCCAGCAGTTTATTAGCAGATACGCAGTATTTT. The chain carries TRBV28 and TRBJ2-3; no clear D gene. The V end was cut by 1 base, the J end by 4 bases, with 3 bases between. This CDR3 is 12 amino acids long. CDR1 and CDR2 from the germline V gene are MDHEN and SYDVKM. The full variable domain, rest sourced from reference TRBV28 and TRBJ2-3, is DVKVTQSSRYLVKRTGEKVFLECVQDMDHENMFWYRQDPGLGLRLIYFSYDVKMKEKGDIPEGYSVSREKKERFSLILESASTNQTSMYLCASSLLADTQYFGPGTRLTVL.

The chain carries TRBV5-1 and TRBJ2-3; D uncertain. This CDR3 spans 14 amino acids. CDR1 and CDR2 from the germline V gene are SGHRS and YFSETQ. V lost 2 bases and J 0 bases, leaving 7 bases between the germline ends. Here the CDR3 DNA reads TGCGCCAGCAGCTTCAGGCAGAGCACAGATACGCAGTATTTT. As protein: CASSFRQSTDTQYF.

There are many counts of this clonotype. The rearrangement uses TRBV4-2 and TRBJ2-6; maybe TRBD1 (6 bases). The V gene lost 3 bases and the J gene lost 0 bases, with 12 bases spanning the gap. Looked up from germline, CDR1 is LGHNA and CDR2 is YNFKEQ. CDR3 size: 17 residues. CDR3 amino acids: CASSQTPDSSGANVLTF. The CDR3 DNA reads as TGTGCCAGCAGCCAGACCCCGGACAGCTCTGGGGCCAACGTCCTGACTTTC.

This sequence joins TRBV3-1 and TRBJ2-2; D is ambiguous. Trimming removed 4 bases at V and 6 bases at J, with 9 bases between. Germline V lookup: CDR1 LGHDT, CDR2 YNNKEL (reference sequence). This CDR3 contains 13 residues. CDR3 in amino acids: CASSRDSSGELFF. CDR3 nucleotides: TGTGCCAGCAGCCGTGACTCTTCCGGGGAGCTGTTTTTT.

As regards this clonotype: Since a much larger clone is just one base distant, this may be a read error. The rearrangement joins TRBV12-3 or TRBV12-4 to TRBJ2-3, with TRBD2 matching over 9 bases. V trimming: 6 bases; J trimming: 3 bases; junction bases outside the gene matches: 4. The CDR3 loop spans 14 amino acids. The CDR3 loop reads CASRLAGRTDTQYF. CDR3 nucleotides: TGTGCCAGCAGGCTAGCGGGGAGGACAGATACGCAGTATTTT.